The clone carrying this TCR beta chain occurred many times. Its cognate antigen is unknown. Per germline, CDR1 DFQATT and CDR2 SNEGSKA (reference sequence). V was shortened by 0 bases and J by 0 bases, with 11 bases between the two germline ends. This CDR3 comprises 15 residues. From RNA transcripts, TCR beta CDR3 regions were amplified. Carried out on the TCR CDR3, a first-round RT-PCR used the HTBI primer set. TCRdb re-derived calls from the multiplex PCR reads in MiXCR, one entry per CDR3 protein. The sample includes a few hundred thousand distinct CDR3 sequences, roughly an eighth of them seen just once. The entry originates in a study of T cells in Graves' hyperthyroidism and ophthalmopathy. Whole-study findings and limits: The model anticipated ophthalmopathy a median about six months pre-onset.

The receptor was derived from a young woman with Graves' hyperthyroidism. This rearrangement joins TRBV20-1 to TRBJ1-1, with no clear D. Source material: blood. The CDR3 DNA sequence: TGCAGTGCTAGAGATCGAACAGTCATGAACACTGAAGCTTTCTTT. Encoded protein: CSARDRTVMNTEAFF.